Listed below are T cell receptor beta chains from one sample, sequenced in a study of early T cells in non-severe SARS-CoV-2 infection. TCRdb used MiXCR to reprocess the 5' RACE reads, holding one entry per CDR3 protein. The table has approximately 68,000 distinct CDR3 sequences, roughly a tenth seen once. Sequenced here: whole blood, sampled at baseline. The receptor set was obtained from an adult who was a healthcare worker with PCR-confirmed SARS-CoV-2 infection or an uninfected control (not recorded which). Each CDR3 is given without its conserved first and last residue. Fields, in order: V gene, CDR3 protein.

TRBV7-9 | ASSFLSGGEKLF
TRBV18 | ASSRDRGPGEQY
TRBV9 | ASSVDGSLAYEQY
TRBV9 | ASSAFDSILGEAF
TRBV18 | ASSPPNRGNEGYT
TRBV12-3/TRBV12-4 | ASKPGGVYEQY
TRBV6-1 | ASETGVGGYT
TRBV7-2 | ASSLALGSYGYT
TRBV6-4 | ASSAANNSPLH
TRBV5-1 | ASSLDGGPYGAQY
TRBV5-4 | ASSLSNRINSPLH
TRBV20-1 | SARDLTGAPETQY
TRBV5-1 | ASSTGTSTGELF
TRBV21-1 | ASVPTGLYT
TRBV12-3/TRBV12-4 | ASDGGYNEQF
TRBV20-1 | SAGKNPGPRDTQY
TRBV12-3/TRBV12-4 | ASSLASRGGSYEQY
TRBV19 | ASRMEGRNEQF
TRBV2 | ACKQESSYNSPLH
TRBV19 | ASSMLMDKGYEQY
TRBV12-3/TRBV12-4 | ASSLAHREGGELF
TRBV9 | ASSVTGRTDTQY
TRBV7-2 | ASSSSSGGWDEQF
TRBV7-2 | ASSLVLDTQQNIQY
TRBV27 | ASSRNQPDTQY
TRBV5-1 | ASSLTGSLEQY
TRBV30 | AWSAGVYDNEQF
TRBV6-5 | ASSYGSGQETQY
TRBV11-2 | ASSSKTGLASDTQY
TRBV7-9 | ASSLDTGSSPLH
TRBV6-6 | ASYDRPNSPLH
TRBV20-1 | SARARETNEKLF
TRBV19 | ATRRTGESLGEQF
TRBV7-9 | ASSSGGLKGPLH
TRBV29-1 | SVDDSGVTDTQY
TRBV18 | ASSGTETHYGYT
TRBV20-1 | SAGPGASNYGYT
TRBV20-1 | SGTGGLNTEAF
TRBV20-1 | SARALRTGATEAF
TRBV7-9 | ASSWDKNTEAF
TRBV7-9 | ASSLTEKNTEAF
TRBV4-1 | ASSHPGQFLYGYT
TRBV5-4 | ASSFDLGDTQY
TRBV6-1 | ASSENQPQH
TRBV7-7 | ASSLTMNTEAF
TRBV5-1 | ASSLALGGGRGTGELF
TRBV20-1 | SATGFGNIQY
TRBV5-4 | ASRFSGGSQETQY